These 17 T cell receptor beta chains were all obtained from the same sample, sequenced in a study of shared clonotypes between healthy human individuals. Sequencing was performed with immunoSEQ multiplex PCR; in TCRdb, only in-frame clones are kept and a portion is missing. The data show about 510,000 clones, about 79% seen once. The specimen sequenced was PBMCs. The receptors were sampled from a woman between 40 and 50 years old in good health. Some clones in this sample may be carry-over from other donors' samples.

This CDR3 reads CASSESRGRAFCRGTGELFF. CDR3 in DNA: TGCGCCAGCAGTGAGTCCCGGGGGAGGGCCTTTTGCCGCGGCACCGGGGAGCTGTTTTTT. The V call is TRBV10-1, the J call TRBJ2-2, with TRBD2 matching 7 bases. The junction had 17 bases not matched to a gene; V was cut back by 0 bases and J by 4 bases. The V gene's germline CDR1 is WNHNN and CDR2 SYGVQD (reference sequence). This CDR3 region has 20 residues.

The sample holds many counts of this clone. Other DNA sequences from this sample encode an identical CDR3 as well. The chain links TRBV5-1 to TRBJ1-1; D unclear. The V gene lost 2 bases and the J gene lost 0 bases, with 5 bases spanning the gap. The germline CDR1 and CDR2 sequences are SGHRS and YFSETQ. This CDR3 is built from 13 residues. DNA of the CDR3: TGCGCCAGCAGCTTAGAGTTGAACACTGAAGCTTTCTTT. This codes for CASSLELNTEAFF.

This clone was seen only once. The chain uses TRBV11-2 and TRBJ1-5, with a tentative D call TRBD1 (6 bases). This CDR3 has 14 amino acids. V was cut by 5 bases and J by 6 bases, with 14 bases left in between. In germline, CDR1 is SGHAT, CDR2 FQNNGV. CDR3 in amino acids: CASSPAGAGQPQHF. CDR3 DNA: TGTGCCAGCAGCCCAGCAGGGGCCGGTCAGCCCCAGCATTTT.

In DNA, the CDR3 is TGTGCCAGCAGCAATCCCTGGGGGACAGCGTCCTGCACAGATACGCAGTATTTT. Translated: CASSNPWGTASCTDTQYF. The V gene is TRBV21-1, the J gene TRBJ2-3; TRBD1 is the table's D call, not checked against the DNA. TRBV21-1 is described as a pseudogene. This CDR3 has 18 amino acids.

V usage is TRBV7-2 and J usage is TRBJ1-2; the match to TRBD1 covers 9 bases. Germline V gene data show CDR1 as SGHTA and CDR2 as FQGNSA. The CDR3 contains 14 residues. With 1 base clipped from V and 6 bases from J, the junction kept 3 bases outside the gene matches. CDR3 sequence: CASSLGQGEDGYTF. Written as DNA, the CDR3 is TGTGCCAGCAGCTTAGGACAGGGGGAAGATGGCTACACCTTC.

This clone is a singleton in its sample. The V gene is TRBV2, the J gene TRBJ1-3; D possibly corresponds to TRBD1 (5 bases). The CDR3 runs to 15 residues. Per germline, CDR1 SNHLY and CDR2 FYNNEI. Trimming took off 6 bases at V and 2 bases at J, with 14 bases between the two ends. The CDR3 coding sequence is TGTGCCAGCAGCCCAGCAAGGGGCACTGGAAACACCATATATTTT. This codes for CASSPARGTGNTIYF.

The CDR3 bases are TGTGCCAGCAGCCTTTCAGACAGGGACTATGGCTACACCTTC. This codes for CASSLSDRDYGYTF. The chain carries TRBV28 and TRBJ1-2; TRBD1 matches 7 bases. Germline V gene sequence: CDR1 MDHEN, CDR2 SYDVKM. Germline trimming cut 6 bases from V and 3 bases from J; bases unmatched to any gene: 7. CDR3 size: 14 residues.

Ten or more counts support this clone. The CDR3 DNA is TGCGCCAGCAGCCCGGGGGGGGACAGGAGCACAGATACGCAGTATTTT. It codes for CASSPGGDRSTDTQYF. J is TRBJ2-3 and V is TRBV10-2, with D possibly called TRBD1 or TRBD2 (8 bases each). Deletions cut 6 bases from V and 0 bases from J, with 16 bases between. Germline-derived CDR1 and CDR2 are WSHSY and SAAADI. The CDR3 is 16 amino acids.

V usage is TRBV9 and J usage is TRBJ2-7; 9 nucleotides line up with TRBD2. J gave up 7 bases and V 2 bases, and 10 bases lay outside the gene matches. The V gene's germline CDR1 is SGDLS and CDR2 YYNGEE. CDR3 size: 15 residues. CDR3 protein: CASSVLAGDPGEQYF. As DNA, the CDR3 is TGTGCCAGCAGCGTGTTAGCGGGGGATCCGGGGGAGCAGTACTTC.

CDR3 coding DNA: TGTGCCAGTAGTATAGATGGAAGGTTGGTCGAGCAGTACTTC. Translating gives CASSIDGRLVEQYF. This sequence joins TRBV19 and TRBJ2-7, with D hard to call. V lost 0 bases and J lost 6, with 12 bases in between. CDR3 length equals 14 residues. Germline assignment: CDR1 LNHDA and CDR2 SQIVND (reference sequence).

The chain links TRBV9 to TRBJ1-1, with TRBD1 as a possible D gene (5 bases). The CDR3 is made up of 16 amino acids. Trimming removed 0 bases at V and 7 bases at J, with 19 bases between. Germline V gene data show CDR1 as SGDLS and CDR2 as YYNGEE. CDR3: CASSVGMGVSHGEAFF. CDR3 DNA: TGTGCCAGCAGCGTAGGGATGGGGGTTTCCCACGGTGAAGCTTTCTTT.

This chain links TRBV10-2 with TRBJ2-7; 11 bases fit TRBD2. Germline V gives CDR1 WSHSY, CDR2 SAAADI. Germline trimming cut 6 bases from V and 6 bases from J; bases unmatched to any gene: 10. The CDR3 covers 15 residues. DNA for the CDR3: TGCGCCAGCAGCGGACTCCTAGCGGGAGGTGTCGAGCAGTACTTC. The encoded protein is CASSGLLAGGVEQYF.

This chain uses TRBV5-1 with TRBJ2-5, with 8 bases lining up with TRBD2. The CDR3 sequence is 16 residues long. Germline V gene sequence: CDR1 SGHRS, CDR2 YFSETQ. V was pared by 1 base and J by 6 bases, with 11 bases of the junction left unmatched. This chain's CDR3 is CASSLRTSRDTKTQYF. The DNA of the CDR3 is TGCGCCAGCAGCTTGAGGACTAGCCGAGACACTAAGACCCAGTACTTC.

Here the CDR3 DNA reads TGTGCCAGCAGCCAGGACTTCGGTGAGCAGTTCTTC. Translation gives CASSQDFGEQFF. V and J are TRBV4-2 and TRBJ2-1; TRBD2 might be the D (5 bases). V was cut by 3 bases and J by 9 bases, with 9 bases left in between. The CDR3 runs to 12 residues. Per germline, CDR1 LGHNA and CDR2 YNFKEQ.

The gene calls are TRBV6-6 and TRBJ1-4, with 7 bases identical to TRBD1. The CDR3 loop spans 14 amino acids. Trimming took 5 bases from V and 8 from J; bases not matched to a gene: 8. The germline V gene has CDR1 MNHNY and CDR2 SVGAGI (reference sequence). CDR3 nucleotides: TGTGCCAGCAGTGGTCCAGGGGGACTGGAAAAACTGTTTTTT. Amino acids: CASSGPGGLEKLFF.

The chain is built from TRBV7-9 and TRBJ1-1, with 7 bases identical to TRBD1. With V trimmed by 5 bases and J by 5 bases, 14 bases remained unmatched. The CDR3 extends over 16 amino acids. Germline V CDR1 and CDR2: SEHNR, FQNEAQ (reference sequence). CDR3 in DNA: TGTGCCAGCAGCCGATCTGACAGGGCTAGTGCTACTGAAGCTTTCTTT. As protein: CASSRSDRASATEAFF.

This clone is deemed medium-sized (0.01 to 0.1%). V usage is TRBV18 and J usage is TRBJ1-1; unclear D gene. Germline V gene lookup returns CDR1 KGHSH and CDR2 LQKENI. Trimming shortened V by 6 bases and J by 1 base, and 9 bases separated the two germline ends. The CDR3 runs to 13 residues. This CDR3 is CASSQQQNTEAFF. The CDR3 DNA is TGTGCCAGCTCTCAACAGCAGAACACTGAAGCTTTCTTT.